A selection of T cell receptor beta chains follows, all from one sample in a study of blood T cell repertoires in COVID-19. TCRdb's table, derived via immunoSEQ multiplex PCR, lists solely in-frame clones and lacks some. The profile shows around 100,000 clones, roughly 80% of them singletons. The sequenced sample consisted of peripheral blood. Receptors originate from a man between 65 and 85 years old with active or convalescent COVID-19. CDR3s include the opening cysteine and the closing phenylalanine or tryptophan. D genes are given only for firm matches. Clone size, where shown, is once, few, many, or a class for clones that have expanded.

TRBD2	TRBV7-9	TRBJ2-1	.	TGTGCCAGCAGCCTGTCGGGAGGGCAGGGGTTCAATGAGCAGTTCTTC	CASSLSGGQGFNEQFF
TRBD1	TRBV2	TRBJ1-2	.	TGTGCCAGCAGCCTAGAACCGACAGGGGACTACTATGGCTACACCTTC	CASSLEPTGDYYGYTF
TRBD2	TRBV2	TRBJ2-7	.	TGTGCCAGCAGTGAAGGGCGGGGGGCCTACGAGCAGTACTTC	CASSEGRGAYEQYF
.	TRBV4-2	TRBJ1-1	.	TGTGCCAGCAGCCAAGAGGGGCAGGGAAGGCCTGAAGCTTTCTTT	CASSQEGQGRPEAFF
TRBD1	TRBV18	TRBJ1-1	.	TGTGCCAGCTCGGTGGACAGGCTGAACACTGAAGCTTTCTTT	CASSVDRLNTEAFF
.	TRBV11-2	TRBJ1-1	.	TGTGCCAGCAGCCCCACAGCTTGGAGGGGAGACACTGAAGCTTTCTTT	CASSPTAWRGDTEAFF
TRBD2	TRBV5-1	TRBJ2-7	.	TGCGCCAGCAGCTTTCGGGGGACTAGAGGCGAGCAGTACTTC	CASSFRGTRGEQYF
TRBD1	TRBV6-1	TRBJ2-4	.	TGTGCCAGCAGTGACTATCGACAGGGTCTAAAGGTCAAAAACATTCAGTACTTC	CASSDYRQGLKVKNIQYF
TRBD1	TRBV10-3	TRBJ1-2	.	TGTGCCATCAGTGAGGACAGGGGGCTCTATGGCTACACCTTC	CAISEDRGLYGYTF
TRBD1	TRBV27	TRBJ1-6	.	TGTGCCAGCAGTTTAGACAGGGGTTATAATTCACCCCTCCACTTT	CASSLDRGYNSPLHF
TRBD1	TRBV4-2	TRBJ1-2	.	TGTGCCAGCAGCCAGGGGACAGCAAACCTTAACTATGGCTACACCTTC	CASSQGTANLNYGYTF
.	TRBV4-2	TRBJ1-3	few	TGTGCCAGCAGATCACAGGGCATCTCTGGAAACACCATATATTTT	CASRSQGISGNTIYF
.	TRBV12-5	TRBJ2-1	few	TGTGCTAGTTGGGGGCAGAATGAGCAGTTCTTC	CASWGQNEQFF
.	TRBV27	TRBJ1-5	.	TGTGCCAGCACCGCCGGTGGGCGAAATCAGCCCCAGCATTTT	CASTAGGRNQPQHF
TRBD1	TRBV28	TRBJ2-5	.	TGTGCCAGCCGTGACAGGGGGGAAGAGACCCAGTACTTC	CASRDRGEETQYF
.	TRBV3-1/TRBV3-2	TRBJ2-1	.	TGTGCCAGCAGCGCGACAGGTTACAATGAGCAGTTCTTC	CASSATGYNEQFF
.	TRBV5-4	TRBJ2-7	few	TGTGCCAGCAGCTTCATGGGCGGGAAGTACGAGCAGTACTTC	CASSFMGGKYEQYF
.	TRBV30	TRBJ1-1	.	TGTGCCTGGAGTGTGGCTAGAGATGAAGCTTTCTTT	CAWSVARDEAFF
.	TRBV6-5	TRBJ1-6	.	TGTGCCAGCAGTTTGACAGACGAGTATAATTCACCCCTCCACTTT	CASSLTDEYNSPLHF
TRBD1	TRBV7-2	TRBJ1-2	.	TGTGCCAGCAGCTCACAAATGGGACAGGGAAGCGGCTACACCTTC	CASSSQMGQGSGYTF
.	TRBV5-1	TRBJ1-4	.	TGCGCCAGCAGCTTGGACAGTATTAATGAAAAACTGTTTTTT	CASSLDSINEKLFF
TRBD1	TRBV28	TRBJ1-2	.	TGTGCCAGCGGAGGACAGGGGTATGGCTACACCTTC	CASGGQGYGYTF
TRBD1	TRBV15	TRBJ1-2	.	TGTGCCACCAGCAGAGAAGGGACAGGGCATGGCTACACCTTC	CATSREGTGHGYTF
TRBD1	TRBV6-5	TRBJ1-5	.	TGTGCCAGCACAGGGGGTAGAGATCAGCCCCAGCATTTT	CASTGGRDQPQHF
.	TRBV3-1/TRBV3-2	TRBJ2-5	.	TGTGCCAGCAGCTCAAGGGGGACCCAGTACTTC	CASSSRGTQYF
TRBD1	TRBV10-3	TRBJ1-1	.	TGTGCCATCAGTGGAGGGGGCGGTGAAGCTTTCTTT	CAISGGGGEAFF
.	TRBV7-8	TRBJ2-3	.	TGTGCCAGCAGCTTAAGCTGGGCGGGAAGCACAGATACGCAGTATTTT	CASSLSWAGSTDTQYF
TRBD1	TRBV5-1	TRBJ2-1	.	TGCGCCAGCAGCTTTCAATTACCGGGACAGGGATACAATGAGCAGTTCTTC	CASSFQLPGQGYNEQFF
TRBD1	TRBV28	TRBJ1-2	.	TGTGCCAGCAGCTCACAGGGGGCGCGGGGCTACACCTTC	CASSSQGARGYTF
TRBD2	TRBV5-1	TRBJ2-1	few	TGCGCCAGCAGCTCTGCGGGGGGCCCTTACAATGAGCAGTTCTTC	CASSSAGGPYNEQFF
.	TRBV5-1	TRBJ2-7	.	TGCGCCAGCAGCTTGAGTAGCGGACGGTCCTACGAGCAGTACTTC	CASSLSSGRSYEQYF
.	TRBV27	TRBJ2-4	.	TGTGCCAGCGGAAGTGGAGGAATAGCCAAAAACATTCAGTACTTC	CASGSGGIAKNIQYF
TRBD2	TRBV3-1/TRBV3-2	TRBJ2-7	.	TGTGCCAGCAGCCGAGTAGCGGGGATGTCCTACGAGCAGTACTTC	CASSRVAGMSYEQYF
TRBD1	TRBV4-2	TRBJ1-4	once	TGTGCCAGCAGCCGGATGACAGGGGAGAGGGATGAAAAACTGTTTTTT	CASSRMTGERDEKLFF
.	TRBV29-1	TRBJ1-4	.	TGCAGCGTTGAACCCCTAGACAGCGACCGAGGAGAAAAACTGTTTTTT	CSVEPLDSDRGEKLFF
.	TRBV6-5	TRBJ1-5	.	TGTGCCAGCAGCCCCGACAGGAATCAGCCCCAGCATTTT	CASSPDRNQPQHF
.	TRBV2	TRBJ2-1	.	TGTGCCAGCAGTGGAGAGGGATTCACCTACAATGAGCAGTTCTTC	CASSGEGFTYNEQFF
.	TRBV5-8	TRBJ1-2	.	TGTGCCAGCAGCTTAGCGGGCGGTGACTATGGCTACACCTTC	CASSLAGGDYGYTF
TRBD1	TRBV28	TRBJ1-1	.	TGTGCCAGCAGTTTAATGGGGGGACAGGGTAGAGAAGCTTTCTTT	CASSLMGGQGREAFF
.	TRBV7-9	TRBJ2-5	.	TGTGCCAGCAGCTTAGGCCGGGTAGGGGGTCAAGAGACCCAGTACTTC	CASSLGRVGGQETQYF
.	TRBV12-2	TRBJ1-2	few	TGTGCAAGTCGCTTAGCGAGAGCGCGTGGCTACACCTTC	CASRLARARGYTF
.	TRBV9	TRBJ1-1	many	TGTGCCAGCAGCGTAGGCGGCAGCCAGACTGAAGCTTTCTTT	CASSVGGSQTEAFF
.	TRBV15	TRBJ2-2	.	TGTGCCACCAGTACCTACGGGGAGCTGTTTTTT	CATSTYGELFF
TRBD1	TRBV9	TRBJ1-6	once	TGTGCCAGCAGCCCAATTCCGGGACAGGGGGGTTCACCCCTCCACTTT	CASSPIPGQGGSPLHF
.	TRBV9	TRBJ2-1	.	TGTGCCAGCAGCGTAGAAGTGGGAGGGGGTGTTGAGCAGTTCTTC	CASSVEVGGGVEQFF
TRBD2	TRBV5-1	TRBJ2-7	many	TGCGCCAGCAGCTGGGGAGCGGGGGGGCACGAGCAGTACTTC	CASSWGAGGHEQYF
TRBD1	TRBV10-3	TRBJ2-1	.	TGTGCCATCAGTGAGCCCCGGAGGACAGGGACCTACAATGAGCAGTTCTTC	CAISEPRRTGTYNEQFF
.	TRBV9	TRBJ1-1	.	TGTGCCAGCAGCGTAGGCCCGTGGGGCCTGGACACTGAAGCTTTCTTT	CASSVGPWGLDTEAFF
.	TRBV5-4	TRBJ2-1	.	TGTGCCAGCAGCCACAAGGGGTTGAATGAGCAGTTCTTC	CASSHKGLNEQFF
TRBD2	TRBV4-2	TRBJ2-7	.	TGTGCCAGCAGCCTCTCTAGCGGGACCCCCTACGAGCAGTACTTC	CASSLSSGTPYEQYF